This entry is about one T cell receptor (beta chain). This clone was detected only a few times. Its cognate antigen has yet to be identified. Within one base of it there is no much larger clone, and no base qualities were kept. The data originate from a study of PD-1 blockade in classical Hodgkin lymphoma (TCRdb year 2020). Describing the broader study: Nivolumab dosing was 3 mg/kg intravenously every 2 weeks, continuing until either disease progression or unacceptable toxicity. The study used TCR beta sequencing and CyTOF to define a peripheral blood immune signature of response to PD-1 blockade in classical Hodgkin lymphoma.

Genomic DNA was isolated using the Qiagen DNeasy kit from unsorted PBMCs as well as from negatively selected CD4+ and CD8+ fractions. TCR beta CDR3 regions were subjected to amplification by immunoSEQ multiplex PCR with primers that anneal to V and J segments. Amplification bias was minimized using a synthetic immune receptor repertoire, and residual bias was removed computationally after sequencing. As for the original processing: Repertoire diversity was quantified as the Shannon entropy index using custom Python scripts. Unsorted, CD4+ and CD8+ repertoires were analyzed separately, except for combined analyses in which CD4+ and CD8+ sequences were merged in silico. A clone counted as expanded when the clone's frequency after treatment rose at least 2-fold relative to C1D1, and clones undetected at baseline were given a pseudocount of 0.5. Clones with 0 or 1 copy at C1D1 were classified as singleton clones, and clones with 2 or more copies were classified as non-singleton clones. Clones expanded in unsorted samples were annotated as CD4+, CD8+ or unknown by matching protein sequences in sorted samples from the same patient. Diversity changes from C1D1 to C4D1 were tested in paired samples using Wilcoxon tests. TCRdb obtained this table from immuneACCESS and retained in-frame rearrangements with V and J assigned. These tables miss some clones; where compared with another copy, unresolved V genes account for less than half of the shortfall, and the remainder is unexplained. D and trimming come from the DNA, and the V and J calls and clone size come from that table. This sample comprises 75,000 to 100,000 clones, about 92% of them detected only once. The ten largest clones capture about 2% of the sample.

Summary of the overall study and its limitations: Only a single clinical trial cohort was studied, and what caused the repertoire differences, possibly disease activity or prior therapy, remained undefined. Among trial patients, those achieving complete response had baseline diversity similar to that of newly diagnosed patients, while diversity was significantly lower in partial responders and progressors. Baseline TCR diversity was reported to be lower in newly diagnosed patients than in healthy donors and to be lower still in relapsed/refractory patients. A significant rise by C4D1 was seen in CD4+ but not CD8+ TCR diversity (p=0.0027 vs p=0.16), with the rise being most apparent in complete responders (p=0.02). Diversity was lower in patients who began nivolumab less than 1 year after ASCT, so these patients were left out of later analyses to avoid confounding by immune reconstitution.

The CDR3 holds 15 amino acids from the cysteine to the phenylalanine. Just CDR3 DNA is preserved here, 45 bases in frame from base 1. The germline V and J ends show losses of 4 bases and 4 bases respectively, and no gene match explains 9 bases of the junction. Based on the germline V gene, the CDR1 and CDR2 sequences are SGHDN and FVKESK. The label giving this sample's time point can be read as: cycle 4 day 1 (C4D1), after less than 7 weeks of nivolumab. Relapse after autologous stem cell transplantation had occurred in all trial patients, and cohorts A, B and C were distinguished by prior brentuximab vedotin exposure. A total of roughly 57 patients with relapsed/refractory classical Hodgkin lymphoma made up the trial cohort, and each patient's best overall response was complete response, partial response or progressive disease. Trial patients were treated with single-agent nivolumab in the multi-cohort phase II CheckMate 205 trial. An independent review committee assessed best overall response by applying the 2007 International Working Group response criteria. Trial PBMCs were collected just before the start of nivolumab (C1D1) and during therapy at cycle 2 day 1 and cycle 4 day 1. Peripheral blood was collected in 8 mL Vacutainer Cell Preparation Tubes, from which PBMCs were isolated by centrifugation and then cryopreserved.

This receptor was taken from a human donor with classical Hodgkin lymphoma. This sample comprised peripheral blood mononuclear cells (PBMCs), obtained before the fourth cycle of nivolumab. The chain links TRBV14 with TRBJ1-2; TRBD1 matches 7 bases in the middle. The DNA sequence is TGTGCCAGCAGCCTCTCACGACAGGGAACCTATGGCTACACCTTC. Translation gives CASSLSRQGTYGYTF. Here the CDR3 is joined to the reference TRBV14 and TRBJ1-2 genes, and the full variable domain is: EAGVTQFPSHSVIEKGQTVTLRCDPISGHDNLYWYRRVMGKEIKFLLHFVKESKQDESGMPNNRFLAERTGGTYSTLKVQPAELEDSGVYFCASSLSRQGTYGYTFGSGTRLTVV.